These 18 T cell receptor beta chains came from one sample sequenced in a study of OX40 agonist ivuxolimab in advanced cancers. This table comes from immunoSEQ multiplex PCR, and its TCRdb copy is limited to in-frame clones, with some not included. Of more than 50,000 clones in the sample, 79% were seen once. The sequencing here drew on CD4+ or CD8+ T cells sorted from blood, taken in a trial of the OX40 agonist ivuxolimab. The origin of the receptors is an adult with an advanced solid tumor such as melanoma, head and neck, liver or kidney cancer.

Here the CDR3 reads CASSKQPRGQPQHF. The DNA of the CDR3 is TGTGCCAGTAGTAAGCAGCCGAGGGGTCAGCCCCAGCATTTT. V is TRBV19 and J is TRBJ1-5; tentative D call: TRBD1 (5 bases). Trimming removed 4 bases at V and 6 bases at J, with 13 bases between. The CDR3 length is 14 residues. Germline-derived CDR1 and CDR2 are LNHDA and SQIVND (reference sequence).

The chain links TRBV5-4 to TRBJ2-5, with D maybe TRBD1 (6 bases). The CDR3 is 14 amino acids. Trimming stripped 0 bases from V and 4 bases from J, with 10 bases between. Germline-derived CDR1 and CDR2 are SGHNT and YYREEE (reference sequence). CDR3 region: CASSLGGTSETQYF. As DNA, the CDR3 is TGTGCCAGCAGCTTGGGGGGGACATCAGAGACCCAGTACTTC. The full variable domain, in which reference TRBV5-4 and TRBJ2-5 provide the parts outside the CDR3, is ETGVTQSPTHLIKTRGQQVTLRCSSQSGHNTVSWYQQALGQGPQFIFQYYREEENGRGNFPPRFSGLQFPNYSSELNVNALELDDSALYLCASSLGGTSETQYFGPGTRLLVL.

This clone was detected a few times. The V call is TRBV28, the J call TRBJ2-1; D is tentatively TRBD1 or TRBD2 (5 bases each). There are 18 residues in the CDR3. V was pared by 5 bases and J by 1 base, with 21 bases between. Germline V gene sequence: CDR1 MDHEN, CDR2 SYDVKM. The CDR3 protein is CASSLRGPGRRSYNEQFF. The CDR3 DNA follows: TGTGCCAGCAGTCTAAGGGGACCGGGACGGAGATCCTACAATGAGCAGTTCTTC. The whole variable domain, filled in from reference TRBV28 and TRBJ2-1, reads DVKVTQSSRYLVKRTGEKVFLECVQDMDHENMFWYRQDPGLGLRLIYFSYDVKMKEKGDIPEGYSVSREKKERFSLILESASTNQTSMYLCASSLRGPGRRSYNEQFFGPGTRLTVL.

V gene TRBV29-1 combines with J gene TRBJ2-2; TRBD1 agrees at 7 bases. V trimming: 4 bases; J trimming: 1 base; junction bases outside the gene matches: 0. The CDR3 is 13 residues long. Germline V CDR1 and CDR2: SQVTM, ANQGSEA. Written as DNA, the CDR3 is TGCAGCGTTGGACAGGGGAACACCGGGGAGCTGTTTTTT. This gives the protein CSVGQGNTGELFF.

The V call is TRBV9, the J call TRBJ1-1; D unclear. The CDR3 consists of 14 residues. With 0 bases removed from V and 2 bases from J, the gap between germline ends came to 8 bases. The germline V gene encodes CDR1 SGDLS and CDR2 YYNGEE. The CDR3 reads CASSVGNRNTEAFF. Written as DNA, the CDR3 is TGTGCCAGCAGCGTAGGTAACCGCAACACTGAAGCTTTCTTT. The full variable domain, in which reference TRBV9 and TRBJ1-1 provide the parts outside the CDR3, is DSGVTQTPKHLITATGQRVTLRCSPRSGDLSVYWYQQSLDQGLQFLIQYYNGEERAKGNILERFSAQQFPDLHSELNLSSLELGDSALYFCASSVGNRNTEAFFGQGTRLTVV.

CDR3 DNA: TGTGCCAGCAGCGAGGGGACAAATTCACCCCTCCACTTT. As protein: CASSEGTNSPLHF. The chain combines TRBV9 with TRBJ1-6; tentative D call: TRBD1 (6 bases). Germline CDR1 reads SGDLS; CDR2 reads YYNGEE. The V gene lost 3 bases and the J gene lost 7 bases, with 8 bases spanning the gap. The CDR3 runs to 13 residues.

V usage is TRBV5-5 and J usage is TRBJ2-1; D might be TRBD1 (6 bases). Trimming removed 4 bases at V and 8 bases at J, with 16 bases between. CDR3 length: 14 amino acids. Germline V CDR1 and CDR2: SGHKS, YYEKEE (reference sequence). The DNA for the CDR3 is TGTGCCAGCAGCCCATCCCGGGACACCGATGAGCAGTTCTTC. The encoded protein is CASSPSRDTDEQFF.

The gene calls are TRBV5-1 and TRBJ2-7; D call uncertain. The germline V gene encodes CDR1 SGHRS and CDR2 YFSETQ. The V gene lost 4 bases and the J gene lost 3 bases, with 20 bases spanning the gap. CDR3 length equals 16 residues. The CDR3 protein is CASSPFTPSAHYEQYF. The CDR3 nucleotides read TGCGCCAGCAGCCCCTTTACCCCCAGCGCTCACTACGAGCAGTACTTC.

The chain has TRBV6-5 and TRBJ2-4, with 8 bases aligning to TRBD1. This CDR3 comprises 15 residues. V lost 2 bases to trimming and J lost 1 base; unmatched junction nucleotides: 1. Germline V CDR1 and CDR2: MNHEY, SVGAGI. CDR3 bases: TGTGCCAGCAGTTACCGACAGGGGGCCAAAAACATTCAGTACTTC. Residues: CASSYRQGAKNIQYF.

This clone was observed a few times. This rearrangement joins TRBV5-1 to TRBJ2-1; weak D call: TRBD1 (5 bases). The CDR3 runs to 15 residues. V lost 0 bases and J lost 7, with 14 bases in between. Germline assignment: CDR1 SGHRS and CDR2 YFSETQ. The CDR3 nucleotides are TGCGCCAGCAGCTTGGACGGACAACCGAGGAATGAGCAGTTCTTC. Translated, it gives CASSLDGQPRNEQFF.

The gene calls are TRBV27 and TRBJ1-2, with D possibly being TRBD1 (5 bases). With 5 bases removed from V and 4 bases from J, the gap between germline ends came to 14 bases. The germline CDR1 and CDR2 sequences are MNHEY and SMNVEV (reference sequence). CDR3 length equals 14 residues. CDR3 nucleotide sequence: TGTGCCAGCAGTCCCGGGGACGGACCCTATGGCTACACCTTC. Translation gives CASSPGDGPYGYTF.

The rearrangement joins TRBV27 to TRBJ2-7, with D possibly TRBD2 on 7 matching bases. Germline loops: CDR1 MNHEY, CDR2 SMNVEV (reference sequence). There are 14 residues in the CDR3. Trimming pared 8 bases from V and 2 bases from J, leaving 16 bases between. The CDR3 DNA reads TGTGCCAGCCGGAGAGGGGGGGTCGCCTACGAGCAGTACTTC. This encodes CASRRGGVAYEQYF.

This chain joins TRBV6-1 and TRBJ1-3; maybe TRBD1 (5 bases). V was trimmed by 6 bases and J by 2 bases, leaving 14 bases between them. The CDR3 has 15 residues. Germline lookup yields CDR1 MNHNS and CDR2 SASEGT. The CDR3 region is CASRGQGFTGNTIYF. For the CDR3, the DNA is TGTGCCAGCAGGGGCCAGGGTTTTACTGGAAACACCATATATTTT.

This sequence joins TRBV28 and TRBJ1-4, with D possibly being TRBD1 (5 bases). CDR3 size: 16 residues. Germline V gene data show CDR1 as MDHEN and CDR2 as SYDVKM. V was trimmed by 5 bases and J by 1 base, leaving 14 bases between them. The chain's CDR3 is CASSPRAWGTNEKLFF. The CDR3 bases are TGTGCCAGCAGTCCCAGGGCGTGGGGAACTAATGAAAAACTGTTTTTT.

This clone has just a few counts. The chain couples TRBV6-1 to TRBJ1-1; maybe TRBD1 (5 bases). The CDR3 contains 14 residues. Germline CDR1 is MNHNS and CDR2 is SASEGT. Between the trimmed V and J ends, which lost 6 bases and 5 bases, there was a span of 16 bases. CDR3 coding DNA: TGTGCCAGCAGGGACAACGGGTGGAGGACTGAAGCTTTCTTT. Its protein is CASRDNGWRTEAFF.

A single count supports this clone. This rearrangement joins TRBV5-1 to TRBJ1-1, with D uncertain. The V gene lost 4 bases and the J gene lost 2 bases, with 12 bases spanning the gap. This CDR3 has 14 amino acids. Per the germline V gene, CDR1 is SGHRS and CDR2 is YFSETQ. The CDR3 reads CASSHLILNTEAFF. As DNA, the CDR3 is TGCGCCAGCAGCCACCTGATACTCAACACTGAAGCTTTCTTT.

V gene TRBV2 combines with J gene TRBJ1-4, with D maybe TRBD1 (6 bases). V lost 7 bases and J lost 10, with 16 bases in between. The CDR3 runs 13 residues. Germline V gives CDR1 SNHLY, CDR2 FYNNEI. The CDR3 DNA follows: TGTGCCAGCACCTGGGACACCCAGGGAAAACTGTTTTTT. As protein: CASTWDTQGKLFF. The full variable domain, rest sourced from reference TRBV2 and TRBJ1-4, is EPEVTQTPSHQVTQMGQEVILRCVPISNHLYFYWYRQILGQKVEFLVSFYNNEISEKSEIFDDQFSVERPDGSNFTLKIRSTKLEDSAMYFCASTWDTQGKLFFGSGTQLSVL.

For the CDR3, the DNA is TGTGCCAGCTACCCCGGGACTAGCGGGAGGACCCAGTACTTC. Residues: CASYPGTSGRTQYF. The J gene is TRBJ2-5, the V gene TRBV2; 14 bases align to TRBD2. The junction had 6 bases not matched to a gene; V was cut back by 8 bases and J by 7 bases. Germline CDR1 is SNHLY and CDR2 is FYNNEI. CDR3 size: 14 residues.